This T cell receptor (beta chain) is from a study of T cells in Graves' hyperthyroidism and ophthalmopathy (dated by TCRdb to about 2019). Turning to the overall study: To identify distinguishing TCR V-J signatures, a discovery cohort of around 98 patients was used, comprising 40 to 45 with Graves' ophthalmopathy and some 60 with stable Graves' hyperthyroidism. Whether ophthalmopathy could be predicted prospectively was tested in an independent validation cohort made up of 18 hyperthyroidism patients plus 17 patients who later progressed to ophthalmopathy. The roughly 100 discovery patients were randomly divided into training and test sets at a 7:3 ratio. Thyroid tissue and blood T-cell repertoires from roughly six Graves' hyperthyroidism patients were also compared in the study. Following sampling, methimazole starting at 30 mg daily was given to hyperthyroidism patients, and high-dose intravenous methylprednisolone was given to ophthalmopathy patients. According to the paper, TCR Vbeta CDR3 sequencing was carried out on over 130 peripheral blood samples, which came from fewer than 50 ophthalmopathy, approximately 72 hyperthyroidism and about 17 progressor patients. The full study reports these points: Most expanded thyroid clonotypes (frequency above 0.001) were also detected in blood, a finding suggesting that blood repertoires may reflect thyroid immune responses. During validation, the model predicted progression to ophthalmopathy a median of roughly six months ahead of onset, with almost 71% sensitivity and 72.22% specificity. No statistical method was used to set the sample size in advance, and investigators knew the group allocation. A model built on a 13 V-J signature distinguished ophthalmopathy from stable hyperthyroidism, reaching 87.88% sensitivity and about 81% specificity in cross-validation and 80%/75% in testing.

The study excluded patients with uncontrolled infections, other autoimmune diseases, pregnancy or lactation. Diagnoses were based on clinical symptoms, serum thyroxine and TRAb, thyroid ultrasound and orbital computed tomography. Total RNA was extracted using Trizol reagent, and RNA quality was assessed on an Agilent 2100 Bioanalyzer. At the junction V is shortened by 5 bases and J by 2 bases, with 10 bases in between. Including cysteine and phenylalanine, the CDR3 has 13 amino acids. Only CDR3 DNA remains: 39 bases, in frame from the first base. CDR1 and CDR2, per the germline V gene (reference sequence), are SEHNR and FQNEAQ. On this clonotype itself: What antigen it recognizes has not been identified. No base-level quality is on record; no much larger clone is a single base apart.

The TCR beta CDR3 regions were amplified from the RNA transcripts. A first-round RT-PCR of the TCR CDR3 used the HTBI primer set with the Qiagen OneStep RT-PCR kit. The libraries were constructed in a second round of multiplex PCR and then size-selected and purified. Libraries were sequenced paired-end with 100 bp reads on an Illumina HiSeq2000. The authors' analysis ran thus. SOAPnuke was used to process the raw data, removing reads that contained adapters or uncalled bases, had a mean Phred below 15, or lacked an exact match to the constant primer or identifier. COPE v1.2.5 was used to merge high-quality paired reads, and clonotypes were defined as unique nucleotide sequences. MiTCR v1.1 was used to align clonotypes to the IMGT TRBV, TRBD and TRBJ reference segments. Analysis was restricted to V-J combinations with a frequency above 0.0001, which covered roughly 99% of repertoires. The TCS score was defined as F50 (clonal expansion) divided by E x V (chaos), with BLOSUM62-based TCRdist calculated between CDR3 peptides within each V-J. Welch's t-statistics and random forest reduced around 550 V-J features to 13, which were used in a naive Bayes classifier (R e1071). The Morisita-Horn index was used to measure how similar the thyroid and blood repertoires were. Starting from the raw public reads, TCRdb applied fastp trimming at Q25, assembled clones with MiXCR and retained in-frame beta chains. A single entry per CDR3 protein holds the most common genes and DNA from its merged rows. TCRdb's processing, not the authors', yielded these V and J calls. Across this sample there are 500,000 to 600,000 distinct CDR3 sequences, with under 60% seen only once. 15% to 20% of the sample is taken by the ten largest.

The rearrangement joined TRBV7-9 to TRBJ2-7; no D gene call is confident. Sequencing was performed on peripheral blood or thyroid tissue (not recorded which). The source is an adult woman with Graves' disease, either hyperthyroidism or ophthalmopathy (not recorded which). The DNA is as follows: TGTGCCAGCAGCACGACATTTACCTACGAGCAGTACTTC. It codes for CASSTTFTYEQYF.